These 24 T cell receptor beta chains were all obtained from the same sample, sequenced in a study of blood T cell repertoires in COVID-19. TCRdb's copy holds only in-frame clones and misses some; the assay was immunoSEQ multiplex PCR. The sample includes 200,000 to 250,000 clones, 75% to 90% of them seen just once. Specimen: peripheral blood. All receptors come from an elderly woman with COVID-19, enrolled during active disease.

The rearrangement joins TRBV7-3 to TRBJ2-1; possibly TRBD2 for D (6 bases). This CDR3 has 14 residues. Deletions cut 5 bases from V and 4 bases from J, with 12 bases between. CDR1 and CDR2 from the germline V gene are SGHTA and FQGTGA. The CDR3 is CASSEGLNYNEQFF. CDR3 in DNA: TGTGCCAGCAGCGAAGGACTAAATTACAATGAGCAGTTCTTC. Looking up the rest from reference TRBV7-3 and TRBJ2-1 gives the full variable domain: GAGVSQTPSNKVTEKGKYVELRCDPISGHTALYWYRQSLGQGPEFLIYFQGTGAADDSGLPNDRFFAVRPEGSVSTLKIQRTERGDSAVYLCASSEGLNYNEQFFGPGTRLTVL.

This clone was seen just once. The rearrangement joins TRBV10-3 to TRBJ1-1; D call uncertain. The germline V and J ends were trimmed by 11 bases and 4 bases, with 14 bases remaining between them. Germline CDR1 reads ENHRY; CDR2 reads SYGVKD. The CDR3 contains 12 residues. In DNA form, the CDR3 reads TGTGCCTCGAGCGAGGGTTCCACTGAAGCTTTCTTT. Protein sequence: CASSEGSTEAFF.

The V and J genes are TRBV28 and TRBJ2-1; 7 positions agree with TRBD2. V lost 9 bases, J lost 7 bases, and 15 bases stayed unmatched. The CDR3 has 15 amino acids. Germline V gene data show CDR1 as MDHEN and CDR2 as SYDVKM. The CDR3 sequence: CASCQTGGLRNEQFF. CDR3 sequence (DNA): TGTGCCAGTTGCCAGACGGGGGGATTAAGAAATGAGCAGTTCTTC.

This clone was recorded a few times. The J gene is TRBJ1-4, the V gene TRBV30; a weak D match, TRBD1 (6 bases). V gave up 3 bases and J gave up 4 bases, with 9 bases separating them. The length of the CDR3 is 13 residues. Germline loops: CDR1 GTSNPN, CDR2 SVGIG (reference sequence). The CDR3: CAWRDRGNEKLFF. CDR3 DNA sequence: TGTGCCTGGAGGGACAGAGGTAATGAAAAACTGTTTTTT.

J is TRBJ2-5 and V is TRBV3-1 (or the pseudogene TRBV3-2); 9 nucleotides match TRBD2. The CDR3 runs 16 residues. Germline V gene sequence: CDR1 LGHDT, CDR2 YNNKEL (reference sequence). J gave up 1 base and V 1 base, and 4 bases lay outside the gene matches. Written as DNA, the CDR3 is TGTGCCAGCAGCCAAGTAGGCGGGAGGGCCCAAGAGACCCAGTACTTC. Encoded protein: CASSQVGGRAQETQYF.

V usage is TRBV27 and J usage is TRBJ1-4; 8 bases align to TRBD1. The germline V gene has CDR1 MNHEY and CDR2 SMNVEV (reference sequence). The CDR3 runs to 14 residues. Trimming at V came to 2 bases and at J to 8 bases, leaving 4 bases not matched to a gene. The CDR3 coding sequence is TGTGCCAGCAGTTTACAGGGGGCCGGGGAAAAACTGTTTTTT. Translating it yields CASSLQGAGEKLFF.

V and J are TRBV24-1 and TRBJ1-2; D is unclear. V was shortened by 7 bases and J by 0 bases, with 17 bases between the two germline ends. This CDR3 is 16 amino acids long. Germline V gene sequence: CDR1 KGHDR, CDR2 SFDVKD. CDR3 sequence (DNA): TGTGCCACCAGCCGCTTTTGGGCACCAGCTAACTATGGCTACACCTTC. Translated, it gives CATSRFWAPANYGYTF.

The chain joins TRBV5-1 to TRBJ2-3; TRBD1 might be the D (5 bases). V lost 0 bases, J lost 5 bases, and 10 bases lay in between. This CDR3 contains 14 residues. Germline V lookup: CDR1 SGHRS, CDR2 YFSETQ. The CDR3 DNA reads as TGCGCCAGCAGCTTGGGTGGGGCCGGAGATACGCAGTATTTT. Amino acids: CASSLGGAGDTQYF.

This clone has just one count. V usage is TRBV9 and J usage is TRBJ2-2, with D possibly matching TRBD2 (6 bases). Germline lookup yields CDR1 SGDLS and CDR2 YYNGEE. This CDR3 spans 15 amino acids. V lost 4 bases and J lost 7, with 17 bases in between. CDR3 residues: CASSPLTSTGGELFF. CDR3 DNA sequence: TGTGCCAGCAGCCCCTTAACTAGCACGGGCGGGGAGCTGTTTTTT.

The rearrangement joins TRBV7-8 to TRBJ2-7; D may be TRBD2 (5 bases). The CDR3 runs to 14 residues. Trimming took off 5 bases at V and 3 bases at J, with 14 bases between the two ends. Germline V gene lookup returns CDR1 SGHVS and CDR2 FQNEAQ. CDR3 bases: TGTGCCAGCAGCCCTAGAGGGAGCAGCTACGAGCAGTACTTC. Protein: CASSPRGSSYEQYF. The variable domain in full, completed from reference TRBV7-8 and TRBJ2-7, reads GAGVSQSPRYKVAKRGQDVALRCDPISGHVSLFWYQQALGQGPEFLTYFQNEAQLDKSGLPSDRFFAERPEGSVSTLKIQRTQQEDSAVYLCASSPRGSSYEQYFGPGTRLTVT.

This rearrangement joins TRBV4-3 to TRBJ2-7; D perhaps matches TRBD2 (5 bases). The CDR3 spans 15 residues. V lost 4 bases and J 3 bases, leaving 16 bases between the germline ends. Looked up from germline, CDR1 is LGHNA and CDR2 is YSLEER. The CDR3 DNA follows: TGCGCCAGCAGCCGCTCAGCCACTAGTTACTACGAGCAGTACTTC. This codes for CASSRSATSYYEQYF.

This chain connects TRBV29-1 to TRBJ1-2; D is possibly TRBD1 (6 bases). The V end lost 5 bases, the J end lost 8 bases, and 12 bases lay between the germline ends. Per the germline V gene, CDR1 is SQVTM and CDR2 is ANQGSEA. The CDR3 sequence is 11 residues long. The CDR3 DNA reads TGCAGCGTTCTAACAGGGAAAGGCTACACCTTC. It specifies CSVLTGKGYTF.

This clone has just a few counts. The V and J genes are TRBV19 and TRBJ1-2; 9 bases are shared with TRBD1. This CDR3 region has 13 residues. V dropped 7 bases and J dropped 6; count of bases not matched to a gene: 6. Germline CDR1 reads LNHDA; CDR2 reads SQIVND (reference sequence). The CDR3 nucleotides read TGTGCCAGTACCCTGACAGGGGGTCATGGCTACACCTTC. Amino acid sequence: CASTLTGGHGYTF.

This clone was seen only once. The chain links TRBV6-5 to TRBJ2-5, with D possibly being TRBD2 (6 bases). This CDR3 is 15 amino acids long. V lost 2 bases, J lost 1 base, and 11 bases lay in between. Germline loops: CDR1 MNHEY, CDR2 SVGAGI. CDR3 DNA sequence: TGTGCCAGCAGTTACGGCGGGACGGTCCAAGAGACCCAGTACTTC. Amino acid sequence: CASSYGGTVQETQYF.

J is TRBJ1-1 and V is TRBV11-2, with 12 bases fitting TRBD1. Germline lookup yields CDR1 SGHAT and CDR2 FQNNGV. The CDR3 consists of 15 residues. The V gene end was trimmed by 1 base and the J gene end by 12 bases; junction bases not matched to a gene: 9. The CDR3 DNA is TGTGCCAGCAGCTTAGCGGGACAGGGGGCATTAGGTTCTTTCTTT. Translation gives CASSLAGQGALGSFF.

This chain connects TRBV5-1 to TRBJ2-1; TRBD2 aligns across 10 bases. The V and J ends lost 5 bases and 6 bases, in that order; junction bases with no gene match: 8. CDR3 length: 15 residues. CDR1 and CDR2 (germline): SGHRS, YFSETQ. The CDR3 region is CASSLTSGIFNEQFF. The CDR3 DNA sequence: TGCGCCAGCAGTCTCACTAGCGGGATCTTCAATGAGCAGTTCTTC.

The V call is TRBV10-2, the J call TRBJ1-1, with D perhaps matching TRBD1 (5 bases). The V and J ends lost 10 bases and 6 bases respectively, with 18 bases between them. This CDR3 is built from 13 residues. CDR1 is WSHSY and CDR2 is SAAADI in the germline V gene. This CDR3 reads CATSELQGPEAFF. In DNA form, the CDR3 reads TGCGCCACCTCAGAACTTCAGGGTCCTGAAGCTTTCTTT.

The chain joins TRBV30 to TRBJ1-5, with D possibly being TRBD1 (5 bases). The V and J ends lost 3 bases and 7 bases respectively, with 19 bases between them. Germline V gene data show CDR1 as GTSNPN and CDR2 as SVGIG (reference sequence). The length of the CDR3 is 15 residues. CDR3 residues: CAWSPNPGGRQPQHF. The DNA for the CDR3 is TGTGCCTGGAGCCCGAACCCCGGGGGTCGACAGCCCCAGCATTTT.

The count of this clone is one. V and J are TRBV5-1 and TRBJ2-2; D ambiguous. Germline values: CDR1 SGHRS, CDR2 YFSETQ. Trimming took off 4 bases at V and 2 bases at J, with 15 bases between the two ends. The CDR3 extends over 16 amino acids. Here the CDR3 DNA reads TGCGCCAGCAGCACTTACAGCCCCGCTAACACCGGGGAGCTGTTTTTT. Protein product: CASSTYSPANTGELFF.

This clone was counted a few times. The V gene is TRBV6-6, the J gene TRBJ2-7; maybe TRBD2 (5 bases). Germline V gives CDR1 MNHNY, CDR2 SVGAGI (reference sequence). The CDR3 is 11 residues long. V gave up 6 bases and J gave up 5 bases, with 8 bases separating them. As DNA, the CDR3 is TGTGCCAGCAGCCAGAGGGACGAGCAGTACTTC. Translated, it gives CASSQRDEQYF.

There are a few counts of this clone. The chain couples TRBV28 to TRBJ2-1; 11 nucleotides agree with TRBD2. CDR3 length: 17 amino acids. Looked up from germline, CDR1 is MDHEN and CDR2 is SYDVKM. The ends lost 5 bases at V and 6 bases at J; junction bases unmatched: 12. DNA of the CDR3: TGTGCCAGCAGTGCCGGGACTAGCGGAAACCCGGGCAATGAGCAGTTCTTC. Amino acid sequence: CASSAGTSGNPGNEQFF.

The chain joins TRBV3-1 (or the pseudogene TRBV3-2) to TRBJ2-7; 7 nucleotides align to TRBD2. The V gene end was trimmed by 8 bases and the J gene end by 7 bases; junction bases not matched to a gene: 14. Germline V gene data show CDR1 as LGHDT and CDR2 as YNNKEL (reference sequence). This CDR3 region has 14 residues. The CDR3 bases are TGTGCCAGCGGAGGACTGGGGGGGTCCACAGAGCAGTACTTC. Its protein is CASGGLGGSTEQYF.

This clone showed up just once. The chain recombines TRBV12-3 or TRBV12-4 with TRBJ1-2; tentative D call: TRBD1 (6 bases). The V end was cut by 5 bases, the J end by 7 bases, with 14 bases between. This CDR3 contains 13 residues. CDR3 protein: CASSPRDTGGYTF. The CDR3 DNA is TGTGCCAGCAGTCCCCGGGACACCGGTGGCTACACCTTC.

The chain joins TRBV30 to TRBJ2-2; D is possibly TRBD1 (6 bases). V was trimmed by 4 bases and J by 1 base, leaving 13 bases between them. The length of the CDR3 is 15 residues. CDR1 is GTSNPN, CDR2 SVGIG, per germline (reference sequence). The CDR3 nucleotides read TGTGCCTGGATGACAGGCTTGAAGAACACCGGGGAGCTGTTTTTT. It yields the protein CAWMTGLKNTGELFF.